The source of this T cell receptor (beta chain) is a study of blood T cell repertoires in COVID-19 (dated by TCRdb to 2018 to 2020). Regarding the study in general: Samples from collaborators originated in the United States, Italy and Spain and spanned both the acute and convalescent phases of COVID-19. The material from the prospective study consisted of cDNA or gDNA derived from T cells, B-cell-depleted T cells, or PBMCs. Subjects who had been exposed to COVID-19, were actively infected with it, or had recovered from it provided the deeply sampled blood TCRbeta repertoires that made up the dataset. The repertoires were made available in a free public database intended to serve as a resource for research on the immune response to SARS-CoV-2. Samples came from the ongoing ImmuneRACE study (first 160 participants) plus 1,254 subjects from 6 global collaborators. Sample metadata almost always included a de-identified subject ID, COVID-19 status, age in years and sex. Where available, HLA class I and class II types were obtained from metadata supplied by the sample provider rather than from assay-based typing.

Collaborating institutions collected whole blood in K2EDTA tubes following their own protocols. For TCRbeta analysis, collaborator samples were shipped as frozen whole blood, as isolated PBMCs, or as DNA extracted from either sample type. The trim is 4 bases for V and 5 bases for J, with a gap of 11 bases between the germline ends. The CDR3 goes from the cysteine to the phenylalanine over 13 residues. This entry keeps only the CDR3 DNA: 39 bases, framed from base 1. Via the germline V gene, CDR1 is KGHSH and CDR2 LQKENI. The research as a whole found: How much clinical and demographic metadata was included differed by source and by participant, and the metadata was provided uncurated.

The immunoSEQ Assay, a bias-controlled multiplex PCR, was used to amplify TCRbeta CDR3 regions from genomic DNA. In the original analysis: Within the assay, amplification of reference gene primers was used to estimate how many nucleated cells each sample contained. To quantify the absolute abundance of each unique TCRbeta CDR3 rearrangement, sequence reads were collapsed and filtered. For each sample, productive Simpson clonality was calculated by taking the square root of Simpson's diversity index across productive rearrangements. Here the immuneACCESS table is served through TCRdb, limited to in-frame sequences with V and J called. Missing clones are a known gap in these copies; in checked studies unresolved V genes cover under half, and the rest lacks a known reason. V and J calls and clone size are given by that table; D and trimming were obtained from the DNA. Present in this sample are 58,000 or so clones, 74% of which were seen just once. Clones ranked in the top ten supply about 30% of the sample.

Regarding this clone: What antigen it recognizes has not been identified. Per-base qualities were not stored, and no clone one base away is much larger.

The TCR sequence derives from a woman aged 80 or over with acute or convalescent COVID-19. Recombination linked TRBV18 to TRBJ2-5, with the D gene not clear enough to name. The sample was peripheral blood. The CDR3 sequence is CASSLQASETQYF. The DNA reads TGTGCCAGCTCACTTCAAGCGAGTGAGACCCAGTACTTC.